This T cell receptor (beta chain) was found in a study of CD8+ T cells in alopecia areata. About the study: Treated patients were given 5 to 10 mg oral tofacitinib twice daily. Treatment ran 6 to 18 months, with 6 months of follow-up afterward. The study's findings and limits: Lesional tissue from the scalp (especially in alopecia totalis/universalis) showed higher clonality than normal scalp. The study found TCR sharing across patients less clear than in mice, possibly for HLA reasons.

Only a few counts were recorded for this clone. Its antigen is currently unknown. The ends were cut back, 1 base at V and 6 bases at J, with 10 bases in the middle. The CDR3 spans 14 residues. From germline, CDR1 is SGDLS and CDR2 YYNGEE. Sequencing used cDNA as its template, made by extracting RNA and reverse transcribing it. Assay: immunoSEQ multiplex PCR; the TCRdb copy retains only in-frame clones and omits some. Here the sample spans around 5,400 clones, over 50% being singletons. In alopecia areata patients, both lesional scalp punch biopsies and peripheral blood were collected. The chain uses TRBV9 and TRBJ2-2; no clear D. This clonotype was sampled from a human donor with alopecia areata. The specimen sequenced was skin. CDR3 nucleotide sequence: TGTGCCAGCAGCGTAACTTGGAATCCCGGGGAGCTGTTTTTT. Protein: CASSVTWNPGELFF.